This is a list of T cell receptor beta chains from one sample in a study of blood T cell repertoires in COVID-19. Profiled with immunoSEQ multiplex PCR; TCRdb holds only in-frame clones, not every one. This table holds approximately 300,000 clones, roughly 90% found once. Sequencing was carried out using peripheral blood. All receptors come from a woman under 40 with COVID-19, enrolled during active disease. The conserved cysteine and the conserved F or W are not part of the CDR3 here. The D gene is left open where the match is weak.

CDR3aa: ASTSSGAVYEQY
v_gene: TRBV10-2
j_gene: TRBJ2-7
len: 12
d_gene: TRBD2

CDR3aa: ASSRAGVGTQY
v_gene: TRBV7-8
j_gene: TRBJ2-5
len: 11
d_gene: -

CDR3aa: ASSELPDTQY
v_gene: TRBV25-1
j_gene: TRBJ2-3
len: 10
d_gene: -

CDR3aa: AWSVLTGDYGYT
v_gene: TRBV30
j_gene: TRBJ1-2
len: 12
d_gene: TRBD1

CDR3aa: SASPAAKAPETQY
v_gene: TRBV20-1
j_gene: TRBJ2-5
len: 13
d_gene: -

CDR3aa: ASSSRQGVAEKLF
v_gene: TRBV7-9
j_gene: TRBJ1-4
len: 13
d_gene: TRBD1

CDR3aa: ASSTTGVGYGYT
v_gene: TRBV28
j_gene: TRBJ1-2
len: 12
d_gene: TRBD1

CDR3aa: AWSVRTGFSGNTIY
v_gene: TRBV30
j_gene: TRBJ1-3
len: 14
d_gene: -

CDR3aa: ASSPSSTPSYEQY
v_gene: TRBV6-5
j_gene: TRBJ2-7
len: 13
d_gene: -

CDR3aa: ASRDRGLYGYT
v_gene: TRBV9
j_gene: TRBJ1-2
len: 11
d_gene: TRBD1

CDR3aa: ASTSQGGTEAF
v_gene: TRBV28
j_gene: TRBJ1-1
len: 11
d_gene: -

CDR3aa: ASSSLGLAGGATDTQY
v_gene: TRBV5-6
j_gene: TRBJ2-3
len: 16
d_gene: TRBD2

CDR3aa: ASSPGTGGFSGANVLT
v_gene: TRBV5-4
j_gene: TRBJ2-6
len: 16
d_gene: TRBD1

CDR3aa: SVRTGDQPQH
v_gene: TRBV29-1
j_gene: TRBJ1-5
len: 10
d_gene: TRBD1

CDR3aa: ASCRDRVYGYT
v_gene: TRBV23-1
j_gene: TRBJ1-2
len: 11
d_gene: TRBD1

CDR3aa: ASSPPGRVGYEQY
v_gene: TRBV18
j_gene: TRBJ2-7
len: 13
d_gene: -

CDR3aa: ASSFTSGTNEQF
v_gene: TRBV28
j_gene: TRBJ2-1
len: 12
d_gene: TRBD2

CDR3aa: ASRLGRNQETQY
v_gene: TRBV5-1
j_gene: TRBJ2-5
len: 12
d_gene: TRBD2

CDR3aa: AWSVLGRGAEQY
v_gene: TRBV30
j_gene: TRBJ2-7
len: 12
d_gene: -

CDR3aa: ASTAGTGHNEQF
v_gene: TRBV19
j_gene: TRBJ2-1
len: 12
d_gene: TRBD1

CDR3aa: ASSQDPGGVTEAF
v_gene: TRBV4-2
j_gene: TRBJ1-1
len: 13
d_gene: -

CDR3aa: ASSLETGGRNTQY
v_gene: TRBV7-9
j_gene: TRBJ2-3
len: 13
d_gene: TRBD1

CDR3aa: ASSPGDAYNSPLH
v_gene: TRBV27
j_gene: TRBJ1-6
len: 13
d_gene: -

CDR3aa: ASSPGTEAF
v_gene: TRBV27
j_gene: TRBJ1-1
len: 9
d_gene: -

CDR3aa: AWRKLGQPNTEAF
v_gene: TRBV30
j_gene: TRBJ1-1
len: 13
d_gene: TRBD1

CDR3aa: ASSLSPGPYQPQH
v_gene: TRBV7-2
j_gene: TRBJ1-5
len: 13
d_gene: -

CDR3aa: ASSRDLSSPGAF
v_gene: TRBV2
j_gene: TRBJ1-1
len: 12
d_gene: -

CDR3aa: ATSRVGKPGITEAF
v_gene: TRBV15
j_gene: TRBJ1-1
len: 14
d_gene: -

CDR3aa: ASSIGRGAEAF
v_gene: TRBV19
j_gene: TRBJ1-1
len: 11
d_gene: -

CDR3aa: ASSYSPGNTYEQY
v_gene: TRBV6-5
j_gene: TRBJ2-7
len: 13
d_gene: -

CDR3aa: ASSLGQGESSPLH
v_gene: TRBV19
j_gene: TRBJ1-6
len: 13
d_gene: TRBD1